This entry is about one TCR beta chain. Its antigen is unidentified. The CDR3 runs to 13 residues. Germline CDR1 and CDR2: SGHTA and FQGNSA. Between the trimmed V and J ends, which lost 5 bases and 5 bases, there was a span of 13 bases. This sample was taken from a study of response to subunit inactivated influenza vaccine. Study-wide findings and caveats: A suggestion made by the authors is that each seasonal influenza vaccination recruits few new T cells.

TCRdb ran MiXCR on the RT-PCR reads and lists one entry per CDR3 protein. The sample yields over 400,000 distinct CDR3 sequences, 13% seen once. Specimen: PBMCs from blood, collected more than 35 days after vaccination. The sequence came from a man aged 45-65 years who received an inactivated influenza vaccine. This chain connects TRBV7-2 to TRBJ2-7; a possible D gene is TRBD2 (6 bases). CDR3 loop: CASSRPGEHEQYF. The DNA for the CDR3 is TGTGCCAGCAGCCGCCCGGGGGAACACGAGCAGTACTTC. Using reference TRBV7-2 and TRBJ2-7 for the parts outside the CDR3, the full variable domain is GAGVSQSPSNKVTEKGKDVELRCDPISGHTALYWYRQSLGQGLEFLIYFQGNSAPDKSGLPSDRFSAERTGGSVSTLTIQRTQQEDSAVYLCASSRPGEHEQYFGPGTRLTVT.